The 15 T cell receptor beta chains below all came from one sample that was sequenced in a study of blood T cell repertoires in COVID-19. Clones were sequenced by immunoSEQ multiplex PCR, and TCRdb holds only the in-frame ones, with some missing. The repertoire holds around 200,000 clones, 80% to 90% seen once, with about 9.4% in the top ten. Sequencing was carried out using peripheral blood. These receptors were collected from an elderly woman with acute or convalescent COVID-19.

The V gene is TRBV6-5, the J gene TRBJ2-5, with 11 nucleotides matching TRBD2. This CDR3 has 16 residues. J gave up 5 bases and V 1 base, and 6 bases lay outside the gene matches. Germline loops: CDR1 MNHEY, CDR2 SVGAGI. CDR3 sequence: CASSYLAGGAGETQYF. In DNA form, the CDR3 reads TGTGCCAGCAGTTACTTAGCGGGGGGGGCGGGTGAGACCCAGTACTTC.

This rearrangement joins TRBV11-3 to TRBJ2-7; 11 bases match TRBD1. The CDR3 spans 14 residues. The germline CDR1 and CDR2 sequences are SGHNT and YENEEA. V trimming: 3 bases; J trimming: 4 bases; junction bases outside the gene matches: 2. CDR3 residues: CASSLDRGPYEQYF. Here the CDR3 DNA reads TGTGCCAGCAGCTTGGACAGGGGGCCTTACGAGCAGTACTTC.

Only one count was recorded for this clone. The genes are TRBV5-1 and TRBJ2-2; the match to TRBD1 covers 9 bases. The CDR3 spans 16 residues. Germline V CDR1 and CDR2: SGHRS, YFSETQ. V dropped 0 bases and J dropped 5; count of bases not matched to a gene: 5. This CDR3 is CASSLEGQGKTGELFF. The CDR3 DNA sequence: TGCGCCAGCAGCTTGGAGGGACAGGGAAAAACCGGGGAGCTGTTTTTT.

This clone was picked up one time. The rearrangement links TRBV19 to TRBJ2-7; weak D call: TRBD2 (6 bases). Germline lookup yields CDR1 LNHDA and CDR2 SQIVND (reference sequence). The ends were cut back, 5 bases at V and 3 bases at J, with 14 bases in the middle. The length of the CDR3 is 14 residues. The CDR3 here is CASSGRDLRYEQYF. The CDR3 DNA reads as TGTGCCAGTAGTGGGCGGGACCTGCGCTACGAGCAGTACTTC.

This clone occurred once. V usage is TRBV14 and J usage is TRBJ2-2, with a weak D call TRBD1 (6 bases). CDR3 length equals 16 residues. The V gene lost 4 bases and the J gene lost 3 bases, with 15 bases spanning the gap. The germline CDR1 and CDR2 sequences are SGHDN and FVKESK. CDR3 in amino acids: CASSRLDSKDTGELFF. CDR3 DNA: TGTGCCAGCAGCCGCCTGGACAGTAAGGACACCGGGGAGCTGTTTTTT. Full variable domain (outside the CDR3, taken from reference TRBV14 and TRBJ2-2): EAGVTQFPSHSVIEKGQTVTLRCDPISGHDNLYWYRRVMGKEIKFLLHFVKESKQDESGMPNNRFLAERTGGTYSTLKVQPAELEDSGVYFCASSRLDSKDTGELFFGEGSRLTVL.

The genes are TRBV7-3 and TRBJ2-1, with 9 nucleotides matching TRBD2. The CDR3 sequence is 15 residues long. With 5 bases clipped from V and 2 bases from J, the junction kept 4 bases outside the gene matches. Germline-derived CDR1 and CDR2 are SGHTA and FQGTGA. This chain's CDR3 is CASSLSGSTYNEQFF. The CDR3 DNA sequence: TGTGCCAGCAGCCTTAGCGGGAGTACCTACAATGAGCAGTTCTTC.

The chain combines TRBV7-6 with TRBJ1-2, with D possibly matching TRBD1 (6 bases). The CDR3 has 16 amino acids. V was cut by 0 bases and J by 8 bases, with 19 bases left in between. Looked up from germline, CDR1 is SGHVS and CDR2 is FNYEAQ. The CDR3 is CASSLAAPTGIEGYTF. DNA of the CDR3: TGTGCCAGCAGCTTAGCAGCCCCGACAGGTATTGAGGGCTACACCTTC. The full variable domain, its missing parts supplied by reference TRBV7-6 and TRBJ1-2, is GAGVSQSPRYKVTKRGQDVALRCDPISGHVSLYWYRQALGQGPEFLTYFNYEAQQDKSGLPNDRFSAERPEGSISTLTIQRTEQRDSAMYRCASSLAAPTGIEGYTFGSGTRLTVV.

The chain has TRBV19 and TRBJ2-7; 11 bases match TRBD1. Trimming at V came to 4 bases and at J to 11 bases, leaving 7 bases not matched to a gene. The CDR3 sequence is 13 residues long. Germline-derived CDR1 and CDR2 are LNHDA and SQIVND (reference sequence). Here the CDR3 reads CASSTGGQGAEYF. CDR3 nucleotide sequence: TGTGCCAGTAGTACCGGCGGACAGGGGGCGGAGTACTTC.

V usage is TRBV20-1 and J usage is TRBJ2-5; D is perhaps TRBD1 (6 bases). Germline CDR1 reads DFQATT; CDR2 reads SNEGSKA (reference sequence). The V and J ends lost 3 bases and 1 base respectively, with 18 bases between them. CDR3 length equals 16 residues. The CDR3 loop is CSASLHRDTIQETQYF. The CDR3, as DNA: TGCAGTGCTAGTTTACACCGGGACACTATCCAAGAGACCCAGTACTTC.

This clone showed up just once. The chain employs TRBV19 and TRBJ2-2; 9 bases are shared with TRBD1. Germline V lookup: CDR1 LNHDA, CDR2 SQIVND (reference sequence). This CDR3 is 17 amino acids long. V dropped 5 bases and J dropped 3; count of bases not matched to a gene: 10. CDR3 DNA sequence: TGTGCCAGTAGTCGCGGCGGACAGGGGATATACACCGGGGAGCTGTTTTTT. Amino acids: CASSRGGQGIYTGELFF.

The chain's CDR3 is CASSFGSGRPYNEQFF. The CDR3 DNA sequence: TGTGCCAGCAGTTTTGGAAGCGGGAGGCCCTACAATGAGCAGTTCTTC. The chain combines TRBV6-5 with TRBJ2-1; 9 bases map to TRBD2. Germline values: CDR1 MNHEY, CDR2 SVGAGI. The CDR3 is 16 residues long. V shed 4 bases and J 2 bases; nucleotides not matched to a gene: 6.

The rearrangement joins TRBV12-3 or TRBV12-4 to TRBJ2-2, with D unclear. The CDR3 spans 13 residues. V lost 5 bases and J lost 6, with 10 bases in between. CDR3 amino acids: CASSPLFPGELFF. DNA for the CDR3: TGTGCCAGCAGTCCTCTGTTTCCCGGGGAGCTGTTTTTT.

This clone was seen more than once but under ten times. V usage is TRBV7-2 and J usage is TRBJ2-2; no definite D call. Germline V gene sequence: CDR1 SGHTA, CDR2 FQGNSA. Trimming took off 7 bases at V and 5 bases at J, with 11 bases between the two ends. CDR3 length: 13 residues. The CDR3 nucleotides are TGTGCCAGCACCATTGACTTAACCGGGGAGCTGTTTTTT. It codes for CASTIDLTGELFF.

This chain's CDR3 is CSGGLGVTEAFF. CDR3 nucleotides: TGCAGCGGCGGGTTGGGAGTCACTGAAGCTTTCTTT. The J gene is TRBJ1-1, the V gene TRBV29-1; D is unclear. The CDR3 is 12 amino acids. V was trimmed by 7 bases and J by 4 bases, leaving 13 bases between them. CDR1 is SQVTM, CDR2 ANQGSEA, per germline.

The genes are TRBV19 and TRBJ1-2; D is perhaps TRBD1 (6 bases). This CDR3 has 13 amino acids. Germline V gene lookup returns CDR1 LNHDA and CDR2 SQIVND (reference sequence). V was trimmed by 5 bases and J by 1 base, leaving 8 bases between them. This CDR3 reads CASSRGHNYGYTF. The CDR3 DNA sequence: TGTGCCAGTAGTCGGGGACATAACTATGGCTACACCTTC. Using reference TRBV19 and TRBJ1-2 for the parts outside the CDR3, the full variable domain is DGGITQSPKYLFRKEGQNVTLSCEQNLNHDAMYWYRQDPGQGLRLIYYSQIVNDFQKGDIAEGYSVSREKKESFPLTVTSAQKNPTAFYLCASSRGHNYGYTFGSGTRLTVV.